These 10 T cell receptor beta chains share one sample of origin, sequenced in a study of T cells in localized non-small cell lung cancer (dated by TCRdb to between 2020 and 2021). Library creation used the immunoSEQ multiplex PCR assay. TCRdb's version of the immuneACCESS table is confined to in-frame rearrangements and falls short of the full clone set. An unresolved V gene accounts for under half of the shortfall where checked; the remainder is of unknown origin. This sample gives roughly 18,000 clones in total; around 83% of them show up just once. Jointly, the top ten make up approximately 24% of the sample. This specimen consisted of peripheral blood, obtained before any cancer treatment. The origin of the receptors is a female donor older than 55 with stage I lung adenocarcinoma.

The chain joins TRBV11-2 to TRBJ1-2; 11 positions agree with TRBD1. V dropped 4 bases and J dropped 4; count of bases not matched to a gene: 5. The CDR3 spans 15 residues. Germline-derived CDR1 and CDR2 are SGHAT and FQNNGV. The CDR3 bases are TGTGCCAGCAGCTCGGGACAGGGGGTATTCTATGGCTACACCTTC. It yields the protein CASSSGQGVFYGYTF.

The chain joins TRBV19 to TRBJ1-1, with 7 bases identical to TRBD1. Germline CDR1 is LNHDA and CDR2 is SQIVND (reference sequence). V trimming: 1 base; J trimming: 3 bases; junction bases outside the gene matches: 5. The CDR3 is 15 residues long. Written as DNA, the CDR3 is TGTGCCAGTAGTATAGCCTCAGGGGGGGACACTGAAGCTTTCTTT. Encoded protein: CASSIASGGDTEAFF. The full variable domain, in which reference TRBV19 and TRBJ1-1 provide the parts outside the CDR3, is DGGITQSPKYLFRKEGQNVTLSCEQNLNHDAMYWYRQDPGQGLRLIYYSQIVNDFQKGDIAEGYSVSREKKESFPLTVTSAQKNPTAFYLCASSIASGGDTEAFFGQGTRLTVV.

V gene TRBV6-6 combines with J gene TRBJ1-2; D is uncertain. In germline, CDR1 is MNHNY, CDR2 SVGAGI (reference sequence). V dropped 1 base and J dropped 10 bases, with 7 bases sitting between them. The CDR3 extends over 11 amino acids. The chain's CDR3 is CASSYWGNYTF. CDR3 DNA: TGTGCCAGCAGTTACTGGGGAAACTACACCTTC.

The DNA for the CDR3 is TGTGCCAGCAGTTACCATTCGGAGCAGCCCTCATACGAGCAGTACTTC. Its translation: CASSYHSEQPSYEQYF. The chain is built from TRBV6-6 and TRBJ2-7; D not resolved. The V and J ends lost 2 bases and 4 bases respectively, with 18 bases between them. The CDR3 length is 16 residues. The germline gives CDR1 MNHNY, CDR2 SVGAGI (reference sequence).

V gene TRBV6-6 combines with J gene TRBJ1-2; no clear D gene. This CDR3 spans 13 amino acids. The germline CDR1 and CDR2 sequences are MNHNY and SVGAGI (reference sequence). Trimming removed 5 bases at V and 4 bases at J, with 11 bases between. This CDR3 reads CASSPGISYGYTF. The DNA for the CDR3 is TGTGCCAGCAGTCCCGGGATATCCTATGGCTACACCTTC.

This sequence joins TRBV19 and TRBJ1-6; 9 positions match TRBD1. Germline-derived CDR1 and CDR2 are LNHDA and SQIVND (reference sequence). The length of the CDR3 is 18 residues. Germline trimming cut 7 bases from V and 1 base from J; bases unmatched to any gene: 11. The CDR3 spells CASNPIAGTGSYNSPLHF. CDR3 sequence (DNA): TGTGCCAGTAACCCCATAGCCGGGACAGGGTCCTATAATTCACCCCTCCACTTT.

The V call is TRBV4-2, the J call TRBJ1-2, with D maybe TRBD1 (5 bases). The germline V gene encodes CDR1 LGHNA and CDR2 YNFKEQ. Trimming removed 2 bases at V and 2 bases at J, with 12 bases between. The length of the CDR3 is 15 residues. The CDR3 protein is CASSQNQGENYGYTF. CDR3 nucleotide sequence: TGTGCCAGCAGCCAAAACCAGGGCGAAAACTATGGCTACACCTTC.

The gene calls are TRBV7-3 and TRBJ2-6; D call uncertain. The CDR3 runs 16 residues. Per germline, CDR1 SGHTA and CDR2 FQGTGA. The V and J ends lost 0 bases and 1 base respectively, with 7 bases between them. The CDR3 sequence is CASSLTGGSGANVLTF. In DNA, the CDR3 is TGTGCCAGCAGCTTAACGGGCGGTTCTGGGGCCAACGTCCTGACTTTC.

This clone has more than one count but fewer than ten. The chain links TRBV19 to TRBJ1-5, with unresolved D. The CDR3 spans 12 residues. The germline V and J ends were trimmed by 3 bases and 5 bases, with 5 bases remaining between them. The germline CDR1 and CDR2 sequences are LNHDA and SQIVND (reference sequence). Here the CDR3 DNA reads TGTGCCAGTAGTATTCAGTATCAGCCCCAGCATTTT. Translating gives CASSIQYQPQHF.

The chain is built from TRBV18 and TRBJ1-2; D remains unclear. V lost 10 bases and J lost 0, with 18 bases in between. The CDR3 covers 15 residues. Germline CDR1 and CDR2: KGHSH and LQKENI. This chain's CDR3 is CATRPPSLANYGYTF. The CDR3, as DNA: TGTGCCACCCGGCCCCCTAGTCTAGCTAACTATGGCTACACCTTC.